A single sample gave rise to the 11 T cell receptor beta chains below, sequenced in a study of blood T cells in healthy people across ages. PCR was performed a second time for about 7 to 11 cycles using a sample-barcoded 5' primer and a J-beta primer mix. TCRdb reprocessed the 5' RACE reads with MiXCR, giving one entry per CDR3 protein. This table holds 800,000 or so distinct CDR3 sequences, around 62% found once. Material for sequencing was blood. These receptors originate from a man in his thirties or forties in good health.

This clonotype was detected only a few times. This sequence joins TRBV27 and TRBJ2-7; 10 nucleotides agree with TRBD2. The CDR3 is 14 residues long. CDR1 MNHEY and CDR2 SMNVEV come from the germline V gene (reference sequence). Losses at the gene ends were 4 bases for V and 2 bases for J; bases not matched to a gene: 2. The CDR3 spells CASSWGTSAYEQYF. In nucleotides, the CDR3 is TGTGCCAGCAGTTGGGGGACTAGCGCCTACGAGCAGTACTTC.

J is TRBJ2-1 and V is TRBV27; 8 bases are shared with TRBD2. The ends lost 5 bases at V and 7 bases at J; junction bases unmatched: 4. The CDR3 runs 13 residues. From germline, CDR1 is MNHEY and CDR2 SMNVEV (reference sequence). The DNA of the CDR3 is TGTGCCAGCAGTCGGGGGGGGCTGAATGAGCAGTTCTTC. This codes for CASSRGGLNEQFF.

This chain joins TRBV9 and TRBJ2-5; no definite D call. Germline CDR1 SGDLS, CDR2 YYNGEE. This CDR3 is 11 amino acids long. Trimming removed 4 bases from V and 9 bases from J, with 10 bases in between. The CDR3 sequence: CASSSLGPQYF. The CDR3 bases are TGTGCCAGCAGCTCCCTAGGACCCCAGTACTTC.

The genes are TRBV6-2 or TRBV6-3 and TRBJ2-1; 14 bases fit TRBD2. This CDR3 has 15 residues. The germline V gene has CDR1 MNHEY and CDR2 SVGEGT. V trimming: 5 bases; J trimming: 8 bases; junction bases outside the gene matches: 5. This CDR3 is CASSTGTSGGDEQFF. The CDR3 bases are TGTGCCAGCAGTACTGGGACTAGCGGGGGAGATGAGCAGTTCTTC.

The rearrangement links TRBV9 to TRBJ2-1; 7 bases match TRBD2. Germline CDR1 reads SGDLS; CDR2 reads YYNGEE. CDR3 size: 16 residues. Trimming at V came to 1 base and at J to 1 base, leaving 5 bases not matched to a gene. CDR3 protein: CASSVSTSASYNEQFF. DNA of the CDR3: TGTGCCAGCAGCGTAAGCACTAGCGCATCCTACAATGAGCAGTTCTTC.

The chain has TRBV2 and TRBJ2-1; tentatively, D is TRBD2 (7 bases). Germline V gives CDR1 SNHLY, CDR2 FYNNEI. V was trimmed by 10 bases and J by 6 bases, leaving 22 bases between them. This CDR3 is 15 amino acids long. As DNA, the CDR3 is TGTGCCACCCAGGGTAGGGGGGGGGCTATCAATGAGCAGTTCTTC. Translating gives CATQGRGGAINEQFF.

On this clonotype itself: This CDR3 is missing its conserved last phenylalanine or tryptophan, likely due to a read error. This chain joins TRBV20-1 and TRBJ1-2; TRBD1 matches 12 bases. V gave up 5 bases and J gave up 3 bases; unmatched junction bases: 10. The CDR3 sequence is 16 residues long. Germline CDR1 reads DFQATT; CDR2 reads SNEGSKA (reference sequence). The CDR3 protein is CSASGTGGARDYGYTC. In DNA form, the CDR3 reads TGCAGTGCTTCCGGGACAGGGGGCGCGAGGGACTATGGCTACACCTGC.

A few counts support this clonotype. The rearrangement links TRBV28 to TRBJ2-7; 7 nucleotides agree with TRBD1. Germline loops: CDR1 MDHEN, CDR2 SYDVKM. With V trimmed by 5 bases and J by 3 bases, 7 bases remained unmatched. This CDR3 spans 14 amino acids. The DNA of the CDR3 is TGTGCCAGCAGTCTAAGGACAGGTAACTACGAGCAGTACTTC. As protein: CASSLRTGNYEQYF.

V is TRBV27 and J is TRBJ2-3; TRBD1 is a possible D gene (5 bases). The V gene lost 2 bases and the J gene lost 4 bases, with 16 bases spanning the gap. The CDR3 is 16 residues long. The V gene's germline CDR1 is MNHEY and CDR2 SMNVEV (reference sequence). The CDR3 protein is CASSLQPLGVSDTQYF. CDR3 coding DNA: TGTGCCAGCAGTTTACAACCCCTAGGGGTCTCAGATACGCAGTATTTT.

The chain is built from TRBV5-1 and TRBJ2-7; TRBD1 agrees at 7 bases. The V gene end was trimmed by 4 bases and the J gene end by 3 bases; junction bases not matched to a gene: 7. This CDR3 spans 14 amino acids. Germline loops: CDR1 SGHRS, CDR2 YFSETQ. CDR3: CASSLTGTDYEQYF. As DNA, the CDR3 is TGCGCCAGCAGCCTTACAGGGACAGACTACGAGCAGTACTTC. Together with reference TRBV5-1 and TRBJ2-7, the CDR3 gives the full variable domain: KAGVTQTPRYLIKTRGQQVTLSCSPISGHRSVSWYQQTPGQGLQFLFEYFSETQRNKGNFPGRFSGRQFSNSRSEMNVSTLELGDSALYLCASSLTGTDYEQYFGPGTRLTVT.

V and J are TRBV25-1 and TRBJ2-3, with D tentatively TRBD1 or TRBD2 (5 bases each). The CDR3 spans 18 residues. Looked up from germline, CDR1 is MGHDK and CDR2 is SYGVNS. V dropped 3 bases and J dropped 3 bases, with 22 bases sitting between them. This chain's CDR3 is CASSERHTRDLPTDTQYF. The DNA for the CDR3 is TGTGCCAGCAGTGAGAGACATACAAGGGACCTACCTACAGATACGCAGTATTTT. The variable domain in full, completed from reference TRBV25-1 and TRBJ2-3, reads EADIYQTPRYLVIGTGKKITLECSQTMGHDKMYWYQQDPGMELHLIHYSYGVNSTEKGDLSSESTVSRIRTEHFPLTLESARPSHTSQYLCASSERHTRDLPTDTQYFGPGTRLTVL.